This T cell receptor beta chain originates from a study of cytomegalovirus exposure and HLA in healthy donors. About the research overall: Of several hundred genotyped donors, approximately 80% clustered with self-reported Caucasian donors.

The CDR3 runs to 17 residues. V was pared by 3 bases and J by 2 bases, with 5 bases of the junction left unmatched. Germline-derived CDR1 and CDR2 are LGHNA and YNFKEQ. The PCR ran on 60 Vbeta and 13 Jbeta primers. Under the authors' procedure: A later analysis counted 80 million or so unique TCR beta chains, around 11 million shared. This table comes from immunoSEQ multiplex PCR, and its TCRdb copy is limited to in-frame clones, with some not included. The DNA was the basis for D and trimming; V, J and clone size are from that table. The sample consists of under 130,000 clones, 70% to 80% of them appearing once. Findings and caveats of the study: A later analysis found TCR association rates differed by HLA locus, highest for DRB1 and lowest for HLA-C. It is likely that the observed cluster of highly shared sequence variants was a sequencing artifact.

This clone was counted between two and nine times. The antigen is undetermined. The origin of this receptor is a man aged 25-45 years in good health and CMV-seronegative. The genes are TRBV4-2 and TRBJ2-5; 14 bases are shared with TRBD2. The sample comprised PBMCs. The CDR3 reads CASSQEGTSGSQETQYF. CDR3 nucleotide sequence: TGTGCCAGCAGCCAGGAAGGGACTAGCGGGAGTCAAGAGACCCAGTACTTC.